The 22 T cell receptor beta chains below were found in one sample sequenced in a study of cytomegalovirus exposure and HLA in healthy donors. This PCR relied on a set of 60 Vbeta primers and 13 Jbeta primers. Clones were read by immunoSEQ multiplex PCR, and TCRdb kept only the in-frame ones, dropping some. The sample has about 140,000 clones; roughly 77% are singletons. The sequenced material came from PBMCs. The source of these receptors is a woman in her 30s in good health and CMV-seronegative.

This CDR3 is CASSFRGAGSTDTQYF. Here the CDR3 DNA reads TGTGCCAGCAGTTTTAGGGGAGCGGGGAGCACAGATACGCAGTATTTT. The V and J genes are TRBV27 and TRBJ2-3; 7 positions agree with TRBD2. CDR1 and CDR2 (germline): MNHEY, SMNVEV (reference sequence). There are 16 residues in the CDR3. With 3 bases clipped from V and 0 bases from J, the junction kept 6 bases outside the gene matches.

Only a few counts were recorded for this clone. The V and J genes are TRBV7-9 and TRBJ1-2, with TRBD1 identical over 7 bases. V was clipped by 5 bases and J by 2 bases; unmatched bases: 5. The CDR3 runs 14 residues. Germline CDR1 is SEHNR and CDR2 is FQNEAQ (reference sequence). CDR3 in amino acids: CASSPGQSNYGYTF. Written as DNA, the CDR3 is TGTGCCAGCAGCCCGGGACAGTCCAACTATGGCTACACCTTC.

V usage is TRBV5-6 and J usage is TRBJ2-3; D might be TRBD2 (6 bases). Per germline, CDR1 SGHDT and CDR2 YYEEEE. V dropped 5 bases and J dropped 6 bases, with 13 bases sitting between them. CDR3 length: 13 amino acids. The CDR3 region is CASRRRGADTQYF. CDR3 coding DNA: TGTGCCAGCAGACGGAGGGGCGCGGATACGCAGTATTTT.

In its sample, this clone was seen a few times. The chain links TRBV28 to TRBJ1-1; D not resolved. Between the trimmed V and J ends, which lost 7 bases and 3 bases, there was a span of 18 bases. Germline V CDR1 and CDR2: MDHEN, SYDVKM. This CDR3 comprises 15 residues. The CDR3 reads CASISGRRRDTEAFF. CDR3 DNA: TGTGCCAGCATTTCGGGAAGAAGACGGGACACTGAAGCTTTCTTT.

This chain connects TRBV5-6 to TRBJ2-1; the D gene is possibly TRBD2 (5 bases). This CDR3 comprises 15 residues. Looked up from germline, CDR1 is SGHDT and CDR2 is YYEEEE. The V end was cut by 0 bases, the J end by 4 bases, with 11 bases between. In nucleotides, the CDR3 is TGTGCCAGCAGCTTGGTGAGCGGAATTTACAATGAGCAGTTCTTC. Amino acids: CASSLVSGIYNEQFF. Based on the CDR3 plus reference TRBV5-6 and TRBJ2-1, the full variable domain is DAGVTQSPTHLIKTRGQQVTLRCSPKSGHDTVSWYQQALGQGPQFIFQYYEEEERQRGNFPDRFSGHQFPNYSSELNVNALLLGDSALYLCASSLVSGIYNEQFFGPGTRLTVL.

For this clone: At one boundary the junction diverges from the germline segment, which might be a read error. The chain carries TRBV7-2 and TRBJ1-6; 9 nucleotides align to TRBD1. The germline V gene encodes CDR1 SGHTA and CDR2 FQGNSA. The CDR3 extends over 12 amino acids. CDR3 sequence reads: CASSLVGTGGTF. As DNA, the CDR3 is TGTGCCAGCAGCCTAGTAGGAACAGGGGGCACGTTT.

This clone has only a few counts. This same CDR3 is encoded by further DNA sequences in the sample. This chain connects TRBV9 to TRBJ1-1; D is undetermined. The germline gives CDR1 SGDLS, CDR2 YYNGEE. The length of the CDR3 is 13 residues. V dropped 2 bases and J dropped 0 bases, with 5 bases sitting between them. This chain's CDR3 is CASSVAVNTEAFF. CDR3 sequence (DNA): TGTGCCAGCAGCGTGGCTGTGAACACTGAAGCTTTCTTT. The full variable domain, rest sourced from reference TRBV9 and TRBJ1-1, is DSGVTQTPKHLITATGQRVTLRCSPRSGDLSVYWYQQSLDQGLQFLIQYYNGEERAKGNILERFSAQQFPDLHSELNLSSLELGDSALYFCASSVAVNTEAFFGQGTRLTVV.

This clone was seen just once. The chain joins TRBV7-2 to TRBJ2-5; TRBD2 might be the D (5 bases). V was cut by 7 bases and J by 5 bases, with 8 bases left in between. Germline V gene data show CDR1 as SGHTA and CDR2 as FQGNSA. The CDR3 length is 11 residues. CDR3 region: CASTGMETQYF. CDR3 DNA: TGTGCCAGCACGGGGATGGAGACCCAGTACTTC.

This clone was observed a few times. DNA of the CDR3: TGTGCCAGCAGCTCGCGACTAGCGGCTTACTACGAGCAGTACGTC. Amino acids: CASSSRLAAYYEQYV. The chain carries TRBV13 and TRBJ2-7; 9 bases are shared with TRBD2. Looked up from germline, CDR1 is PRHDT and CDR2 is FYEKMQ (reference sequence). The CDR3 covers 15 residues. V gave up 4 bases and J gave up 3 bases; unmatched junction bases: 7.

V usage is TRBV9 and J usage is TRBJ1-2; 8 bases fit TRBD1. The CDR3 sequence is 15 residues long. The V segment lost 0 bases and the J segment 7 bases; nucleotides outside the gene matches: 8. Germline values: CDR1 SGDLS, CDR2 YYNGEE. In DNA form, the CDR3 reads TGTGCCAGCAGCGTAGCGGTCAGGGGGCCCTCTGGCTACACCTTC. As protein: CASSVAVRGPSGYTF.

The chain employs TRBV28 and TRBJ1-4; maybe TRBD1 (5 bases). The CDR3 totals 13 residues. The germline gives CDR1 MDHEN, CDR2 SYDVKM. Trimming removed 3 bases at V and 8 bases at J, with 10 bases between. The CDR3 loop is CASSFRAEEKLFF. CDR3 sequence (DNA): TGTGCCAGCAGTTTCAGGGCTGAAGAAAAACTGTTTTTT.

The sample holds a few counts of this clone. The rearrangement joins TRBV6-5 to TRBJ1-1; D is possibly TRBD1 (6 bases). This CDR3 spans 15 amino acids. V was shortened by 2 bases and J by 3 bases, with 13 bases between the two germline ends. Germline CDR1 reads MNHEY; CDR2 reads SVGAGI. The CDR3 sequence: CASSYRDKGDTEAFF. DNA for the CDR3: TGTGCCAGCAGTTACCGGGACAAAGGAGACACTGAAGCTTTCTTT.

Here the CDR3 DNA reads TGTGCCAGCTCACTGACTAGCGGGGCCGACAATGAGCAGTTCTTC. Its translation: CASSLTSGADNEQFF. The chain has TRBV18 and TRBJ2-1, with 11 bases matching TRBD2. CDR3 size: 15 residues. Germline CDR1 and CDR2: KGHSH and LQKENI. J was trimmed by 5 bases and V by 4 bases; bases with no gene match: 4.

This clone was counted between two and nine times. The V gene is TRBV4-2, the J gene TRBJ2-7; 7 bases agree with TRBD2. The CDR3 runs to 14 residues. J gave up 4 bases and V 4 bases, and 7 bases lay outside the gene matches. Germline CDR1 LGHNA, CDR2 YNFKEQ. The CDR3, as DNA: TGTGCCAGCAGCCTCGGGACTAATGGATACGAGCAGTACGTC. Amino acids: CASSLGTNGYEQYV.

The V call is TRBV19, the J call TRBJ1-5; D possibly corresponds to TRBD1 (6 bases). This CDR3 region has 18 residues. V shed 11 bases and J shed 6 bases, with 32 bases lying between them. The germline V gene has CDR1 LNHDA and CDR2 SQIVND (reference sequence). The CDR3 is CASRTPGQKGLGSQPQHF. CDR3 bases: TGTGCCTCCCGAACTCCGGGACAAAAGGGTCTGGGGAGTCAGCCCCAGCATTTT. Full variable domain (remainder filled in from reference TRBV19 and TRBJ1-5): DGGITQSPKYLFRKEGQNVTLSCEQNLNHDAMYWYRQDPGQGLRLIYYSQIVNDFQKGDIAEGYSVSREKKESFPLTVTSAQKNPTAFYLCASRTPGQKGLGSQPQHFGDGTRLSIL.

The CDR3 DNA is TGTGCCAGCACCCATGGGCGGGGAGAGACCCAGTACTTC. It encodes CASTHGRGETQYF. The chain couples TRBV11-2 to TRBJ2-5; tentatively, D is TRBD2 (6 bases). From germline, CDR1 is SGHAT and CDR2 FQNNGV. V was cut by 7 bases and J by 4 bases, with 13 bases left in between. The CDR3 length is 13 residues.

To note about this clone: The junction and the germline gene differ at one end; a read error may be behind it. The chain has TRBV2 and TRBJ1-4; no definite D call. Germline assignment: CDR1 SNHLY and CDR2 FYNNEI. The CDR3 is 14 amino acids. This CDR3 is CASSLVTTNEKLFF. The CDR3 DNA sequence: TGTGCCAGCAGTTTGGTAACAACAAATGAAAAACTGTTTTTT. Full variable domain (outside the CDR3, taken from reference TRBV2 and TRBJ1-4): EPEVTQTPSHQVTQMGQEVILRCVPISNHLYFYWYRQILGQKVEFLVSFYNNEISEKSEIFDDQFSVERPDGSNFTLKIRSTKLEDSAMYFCASSLVTTNEKLFFGSGTQLSVL.

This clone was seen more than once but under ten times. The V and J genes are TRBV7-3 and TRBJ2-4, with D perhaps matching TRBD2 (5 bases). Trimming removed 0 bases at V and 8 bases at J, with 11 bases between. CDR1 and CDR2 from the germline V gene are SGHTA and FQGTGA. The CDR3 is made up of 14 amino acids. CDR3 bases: TGTGCCAGCAGCTTAACTTCGGGGAAGGACATTCAGTACTTC. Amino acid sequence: CASSLTSGKDIQYF.

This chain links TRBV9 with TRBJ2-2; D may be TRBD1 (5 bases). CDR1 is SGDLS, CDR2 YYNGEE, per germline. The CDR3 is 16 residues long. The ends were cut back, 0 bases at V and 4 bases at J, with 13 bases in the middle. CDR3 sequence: CASSVGSRGSTGELFF. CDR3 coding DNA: TGTGCCAGCAGCGTAGGCTCTAGGGGAAGCACCGGGGAGCTGTTTTTT.

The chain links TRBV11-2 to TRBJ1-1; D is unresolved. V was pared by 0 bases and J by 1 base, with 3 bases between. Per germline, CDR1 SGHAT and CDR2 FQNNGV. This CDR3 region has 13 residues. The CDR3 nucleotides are TGTGCCAGCAGCTTAGACTGGAACACTGAAGCTTTCTTT. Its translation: CASSLDWNTEAFF.

The CDR3 DNA reads TGTGCCAGCAGGATTTCCGAGGAAACCTACAATGAGCAGTTCTTC. It specifies CASRISEETYNEQFF. V gene TRBV2 combines with J gene TRBJ2-1, with D unresolved. Trimming pared 6 bases from V and 2 bases from J, leaving 14 bases between. Germline lookup yields CDR1 SNHLY and CDR2 FYNNEI. The CDR3 consists of 15 residues.

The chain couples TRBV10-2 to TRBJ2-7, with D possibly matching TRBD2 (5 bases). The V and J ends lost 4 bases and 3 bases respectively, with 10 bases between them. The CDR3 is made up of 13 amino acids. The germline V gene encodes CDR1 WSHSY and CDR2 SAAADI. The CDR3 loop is CASSVASSYEQYV. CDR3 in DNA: TGCGCCAGCAGTGTAGCGTCAAGCTACGAGCAGTACGTC.